This T cell receptor beta chain appears in the sequencing data of a study of blood T cell repertoires in COVID-19. Study overall: Sources were T cells, B-cell-depleted T cells, or PBMCs; the material itself was cDNA or gDNA.

In the original analysis: How many nucleated cells were present was estimated from reference gene primer amplification. Produced via immunoSEQ multiplex PCR; TCRdb's table is partial and in-frame only. The DNA gave D and trimming, while V, J and clone size come from that table. The repertoire has a few hundred thousand clones, 85% of them found once; the top ten carry around 3.4%. Germline CDR1 and CDR2: SQVTM and ANQGSEA. V gave up 0 bases and J gave up 7 bases; unmatched junction bases: 11. The CDR3 covers 16 residues. The receptor was derived from a woman younger than 30 with acute or convalescent COVID-19. The chain has TRBV29-1 and TRBJ2-7, with 11 bases matching TRBD1. Sequencing was done on a sample of peripheral blood. DNA of the CDR3: TGCAGCGTTGAAGATCGCCGGACAGGGGGCTCTGGGGAGCAGTACTTC. Translating it yields CSVEDRRTGGSGEQYF.